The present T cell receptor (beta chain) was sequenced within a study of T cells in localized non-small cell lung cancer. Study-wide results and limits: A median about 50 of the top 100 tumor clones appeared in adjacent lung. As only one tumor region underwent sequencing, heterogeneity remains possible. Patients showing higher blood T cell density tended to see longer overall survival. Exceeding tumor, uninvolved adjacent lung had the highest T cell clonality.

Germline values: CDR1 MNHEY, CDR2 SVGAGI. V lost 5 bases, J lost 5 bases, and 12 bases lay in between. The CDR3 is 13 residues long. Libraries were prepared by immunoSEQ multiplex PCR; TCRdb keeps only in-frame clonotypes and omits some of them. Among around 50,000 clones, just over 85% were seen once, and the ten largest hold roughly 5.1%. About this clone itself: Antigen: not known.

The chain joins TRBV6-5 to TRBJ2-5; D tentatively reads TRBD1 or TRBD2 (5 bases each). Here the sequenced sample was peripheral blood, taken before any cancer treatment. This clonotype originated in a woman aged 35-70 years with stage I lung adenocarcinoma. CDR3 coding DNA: TGTGCCAGCAGTCTACTAGGGACGGAGACCCAGTACTTC. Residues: CASSLLGTETQYF.